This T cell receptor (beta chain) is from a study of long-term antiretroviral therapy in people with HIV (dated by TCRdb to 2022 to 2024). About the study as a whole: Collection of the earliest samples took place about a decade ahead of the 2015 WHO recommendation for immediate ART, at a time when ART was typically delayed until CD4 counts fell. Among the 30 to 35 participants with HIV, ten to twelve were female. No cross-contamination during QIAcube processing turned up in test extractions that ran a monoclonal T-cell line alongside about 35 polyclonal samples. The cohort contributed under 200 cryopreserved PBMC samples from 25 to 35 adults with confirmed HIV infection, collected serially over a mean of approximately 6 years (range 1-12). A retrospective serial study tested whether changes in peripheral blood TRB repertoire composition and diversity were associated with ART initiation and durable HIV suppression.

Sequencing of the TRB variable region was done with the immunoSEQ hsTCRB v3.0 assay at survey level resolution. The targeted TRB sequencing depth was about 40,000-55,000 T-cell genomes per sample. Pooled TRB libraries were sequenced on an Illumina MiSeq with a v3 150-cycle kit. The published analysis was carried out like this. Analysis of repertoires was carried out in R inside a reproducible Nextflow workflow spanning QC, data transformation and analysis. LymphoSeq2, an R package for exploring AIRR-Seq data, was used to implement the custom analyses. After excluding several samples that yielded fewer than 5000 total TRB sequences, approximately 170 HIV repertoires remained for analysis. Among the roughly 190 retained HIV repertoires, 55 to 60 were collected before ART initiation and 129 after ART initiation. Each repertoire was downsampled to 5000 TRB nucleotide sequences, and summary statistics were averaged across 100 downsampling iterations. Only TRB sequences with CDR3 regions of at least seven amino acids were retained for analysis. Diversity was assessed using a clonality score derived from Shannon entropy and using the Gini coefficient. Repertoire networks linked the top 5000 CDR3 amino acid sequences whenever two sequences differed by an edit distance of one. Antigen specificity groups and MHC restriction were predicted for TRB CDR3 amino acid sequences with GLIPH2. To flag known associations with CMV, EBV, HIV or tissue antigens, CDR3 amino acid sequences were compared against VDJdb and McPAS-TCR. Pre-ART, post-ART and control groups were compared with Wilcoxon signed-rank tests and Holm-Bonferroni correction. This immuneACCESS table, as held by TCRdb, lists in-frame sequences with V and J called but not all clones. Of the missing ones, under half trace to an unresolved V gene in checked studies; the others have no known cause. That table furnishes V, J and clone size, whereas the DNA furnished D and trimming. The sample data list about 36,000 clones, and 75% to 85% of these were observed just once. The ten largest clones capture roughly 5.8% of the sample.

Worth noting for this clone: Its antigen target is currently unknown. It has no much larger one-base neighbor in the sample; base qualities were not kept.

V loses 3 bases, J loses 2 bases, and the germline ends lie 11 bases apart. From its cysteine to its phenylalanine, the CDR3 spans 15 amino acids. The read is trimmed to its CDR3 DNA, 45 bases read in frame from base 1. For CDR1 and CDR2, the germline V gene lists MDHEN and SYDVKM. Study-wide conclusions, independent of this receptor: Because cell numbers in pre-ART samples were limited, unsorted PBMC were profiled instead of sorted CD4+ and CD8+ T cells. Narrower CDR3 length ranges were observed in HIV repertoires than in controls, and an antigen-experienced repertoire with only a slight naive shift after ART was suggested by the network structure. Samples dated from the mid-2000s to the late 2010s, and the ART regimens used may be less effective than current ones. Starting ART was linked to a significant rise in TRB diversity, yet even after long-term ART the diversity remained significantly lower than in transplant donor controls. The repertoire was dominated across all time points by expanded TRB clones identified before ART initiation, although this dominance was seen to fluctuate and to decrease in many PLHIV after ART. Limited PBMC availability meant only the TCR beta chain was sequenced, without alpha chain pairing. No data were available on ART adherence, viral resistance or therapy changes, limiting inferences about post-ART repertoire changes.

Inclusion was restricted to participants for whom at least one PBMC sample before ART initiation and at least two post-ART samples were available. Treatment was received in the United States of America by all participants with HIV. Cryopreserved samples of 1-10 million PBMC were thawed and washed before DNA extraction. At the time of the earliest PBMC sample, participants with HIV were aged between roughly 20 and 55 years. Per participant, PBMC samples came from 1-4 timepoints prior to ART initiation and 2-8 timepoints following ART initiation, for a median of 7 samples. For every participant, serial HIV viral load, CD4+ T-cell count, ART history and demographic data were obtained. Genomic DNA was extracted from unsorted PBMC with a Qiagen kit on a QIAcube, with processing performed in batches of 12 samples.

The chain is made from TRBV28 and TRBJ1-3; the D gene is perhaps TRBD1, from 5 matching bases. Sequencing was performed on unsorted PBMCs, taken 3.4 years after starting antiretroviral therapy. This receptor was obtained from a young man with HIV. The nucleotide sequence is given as TGTGCCAGCAGTTTGCCAGGGAAGGCTGGAAACACCATATATTTT. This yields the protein CASSLPGKAGNTIYF.